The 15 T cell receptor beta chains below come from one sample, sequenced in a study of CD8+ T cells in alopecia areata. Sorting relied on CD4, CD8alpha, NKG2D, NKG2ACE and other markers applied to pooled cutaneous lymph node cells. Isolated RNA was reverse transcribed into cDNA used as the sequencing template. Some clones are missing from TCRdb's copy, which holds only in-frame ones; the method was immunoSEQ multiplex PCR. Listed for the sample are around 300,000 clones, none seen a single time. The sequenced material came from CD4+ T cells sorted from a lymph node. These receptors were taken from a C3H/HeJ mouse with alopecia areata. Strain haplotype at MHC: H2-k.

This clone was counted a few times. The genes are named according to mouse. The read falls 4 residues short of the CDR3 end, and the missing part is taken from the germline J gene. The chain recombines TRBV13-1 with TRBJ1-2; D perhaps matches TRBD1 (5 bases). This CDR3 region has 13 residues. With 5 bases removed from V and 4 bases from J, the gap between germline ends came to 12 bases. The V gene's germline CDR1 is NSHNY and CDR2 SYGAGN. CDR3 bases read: TGTGCCAGCAGGAGAGACAGAATCTCC. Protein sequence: CASRRDRIS. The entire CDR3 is CASRRDRISDYTF.

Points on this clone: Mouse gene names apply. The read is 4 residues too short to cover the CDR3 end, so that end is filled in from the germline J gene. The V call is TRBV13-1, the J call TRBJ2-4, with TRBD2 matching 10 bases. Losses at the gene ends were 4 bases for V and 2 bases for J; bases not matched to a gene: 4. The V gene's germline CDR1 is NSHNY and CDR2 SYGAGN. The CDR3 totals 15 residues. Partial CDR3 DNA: TGTGCCAGCAGTCCCGGACTGGGGGTTCAAAAC. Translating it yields CASSPGLGVQN. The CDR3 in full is CASSPGLGVQNTLYF.

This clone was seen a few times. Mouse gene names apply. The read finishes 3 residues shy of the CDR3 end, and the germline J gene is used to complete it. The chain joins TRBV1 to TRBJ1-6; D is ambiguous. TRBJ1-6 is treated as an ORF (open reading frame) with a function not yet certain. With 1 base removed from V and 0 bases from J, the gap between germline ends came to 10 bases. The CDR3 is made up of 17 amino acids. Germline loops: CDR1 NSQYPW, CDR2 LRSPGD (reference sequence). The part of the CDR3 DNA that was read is TGCACCTGCAGTGCAGGTCAGCAGAATTCCTATAATTCGCCC. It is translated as CTCSAGQQNSYNSP. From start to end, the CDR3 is CTCSAGQQNSYNSPLYF.

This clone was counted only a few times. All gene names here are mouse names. The covered CDR3 bases are TGTGCCAGCAGTCTCTCCGGGACAGGAGGGTTTGGTGCT. It codes for CASSLSGTGGFGA. The full CDR3 protein is CASSLSGTGGFGAEQFF. This chain joins TRBV19 and TRBJ2-1, with 8 bases that match TRBD1. The read finishes 4 residues shy of the CDR3 end, and the germline J gene is used to complete it. V was clipped by 4 bases and J by 6 bases; unmatched bases: 15. Germline loops: CDR1 FNHDT, CDR2 SITEND (reference sequence). This CDR3 contains 17 residues.

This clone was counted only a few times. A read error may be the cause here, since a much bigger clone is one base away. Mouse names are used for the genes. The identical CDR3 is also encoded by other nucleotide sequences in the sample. The sequenced CDR3 bases are TGTGCCAGCGGGACAGGGGGCTATGCT. Its translation: CASGTGGYA. The CDR3 in full is CASGTGGYAEQFF. This chain links TRBV13-1 with TRBJ2-1; 11 positions agree with TRBD1. The read terminates 4 residues ahead of where the CDR3 ends, so the germline J gene completes it. Germline V gene lookup returns CDR1 NSHNY and CDR2 SYGAGN. The CDR3 is 13 amino acids. With V trimmed by 7 bases and J by 3 bases, 0 bases remained unmatched.

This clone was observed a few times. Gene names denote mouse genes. Partial CDR3 DNA: TGTGCCAGCAGTATACGGCTGGGGGGGGCAAACACCGGG. Protein sequence: CASSIRLGGANTG. In full, the CDR3 reads CASSIRLGGANTGQLYF. The chain has TRBV19 and TRBJ2-2; 9 bases are shared with TRBD2. With the read ending 4 residues before the CDR3 end, the germline J gene is used to fill in that end. Trimming cost V 1 base and J 0 bases; bases outside gene matches: 4. Germline values: CDR1 FNHDT, CDR2 SITEND (reference sequence). The CDR3 contains 17 residues.

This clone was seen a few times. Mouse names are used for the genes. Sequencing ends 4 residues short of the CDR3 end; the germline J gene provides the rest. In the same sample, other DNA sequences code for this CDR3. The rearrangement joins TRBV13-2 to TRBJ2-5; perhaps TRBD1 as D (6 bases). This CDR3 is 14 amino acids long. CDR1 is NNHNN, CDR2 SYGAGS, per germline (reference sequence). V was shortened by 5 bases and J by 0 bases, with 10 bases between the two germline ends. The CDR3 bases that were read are TGTGCCAGCGGCTACAGGGTTAACCAAGAC. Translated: CASGYRVNQD. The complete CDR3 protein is CASGYRVNQDTQYF.

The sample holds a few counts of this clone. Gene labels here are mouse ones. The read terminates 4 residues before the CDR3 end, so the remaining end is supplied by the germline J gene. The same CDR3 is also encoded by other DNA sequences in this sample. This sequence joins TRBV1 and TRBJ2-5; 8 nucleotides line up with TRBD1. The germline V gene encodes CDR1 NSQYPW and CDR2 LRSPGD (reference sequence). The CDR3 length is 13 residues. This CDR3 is CTCSGQGKDTQYF. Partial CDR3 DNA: TGCACCTGCAGTGGACAGGGGAAAGAC.

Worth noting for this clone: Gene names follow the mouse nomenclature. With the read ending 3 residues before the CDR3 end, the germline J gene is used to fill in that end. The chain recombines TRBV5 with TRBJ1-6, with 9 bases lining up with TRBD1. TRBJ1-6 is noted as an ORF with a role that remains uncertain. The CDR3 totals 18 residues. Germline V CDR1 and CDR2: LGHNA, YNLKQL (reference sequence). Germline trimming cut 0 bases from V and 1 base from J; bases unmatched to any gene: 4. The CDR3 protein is CASSQDPGQGSYNSPLYF. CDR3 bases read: TGTGCCAGCAGCCAAGATCCGGGACAGGGATCCTATAATTCGCCC.

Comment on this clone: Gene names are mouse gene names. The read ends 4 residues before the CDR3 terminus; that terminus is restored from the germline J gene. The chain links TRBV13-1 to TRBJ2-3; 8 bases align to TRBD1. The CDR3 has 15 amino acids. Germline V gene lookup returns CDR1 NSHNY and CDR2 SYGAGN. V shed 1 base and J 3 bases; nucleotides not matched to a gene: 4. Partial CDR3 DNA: TGTGCCAGCAGTGATCATAACAGGGGGGCAGAA. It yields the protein CASSDHNRGAE. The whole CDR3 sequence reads CASSDHNRGAETLYF.

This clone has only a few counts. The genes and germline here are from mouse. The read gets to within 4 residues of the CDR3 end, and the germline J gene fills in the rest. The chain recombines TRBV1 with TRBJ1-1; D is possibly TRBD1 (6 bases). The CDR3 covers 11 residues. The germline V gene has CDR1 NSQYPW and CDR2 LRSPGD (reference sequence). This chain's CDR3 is CTCSDREEVFF. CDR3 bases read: TGCACCTGCAGTGACAGGGAA.

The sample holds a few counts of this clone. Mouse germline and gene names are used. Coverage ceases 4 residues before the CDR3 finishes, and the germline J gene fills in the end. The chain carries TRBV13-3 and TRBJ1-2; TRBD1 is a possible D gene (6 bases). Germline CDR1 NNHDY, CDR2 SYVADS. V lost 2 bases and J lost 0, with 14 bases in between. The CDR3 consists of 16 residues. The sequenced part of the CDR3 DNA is TGTGCCAGCAGTGAGCCCTCGGGACAAACAAACTCC. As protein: CASSEPSGQTNS. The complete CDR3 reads CASSEPSGQTNSDYTF.

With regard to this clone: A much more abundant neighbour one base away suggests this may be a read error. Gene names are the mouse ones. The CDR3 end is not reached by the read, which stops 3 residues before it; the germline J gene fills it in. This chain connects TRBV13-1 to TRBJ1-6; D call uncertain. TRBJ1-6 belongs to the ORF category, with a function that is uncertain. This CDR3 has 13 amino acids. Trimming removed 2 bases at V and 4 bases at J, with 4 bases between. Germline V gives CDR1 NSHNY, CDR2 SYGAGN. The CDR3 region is CASSEQYNSPLYF. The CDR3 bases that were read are TGTGCCAGCAGTGAACAGTATAATTCGCCC.

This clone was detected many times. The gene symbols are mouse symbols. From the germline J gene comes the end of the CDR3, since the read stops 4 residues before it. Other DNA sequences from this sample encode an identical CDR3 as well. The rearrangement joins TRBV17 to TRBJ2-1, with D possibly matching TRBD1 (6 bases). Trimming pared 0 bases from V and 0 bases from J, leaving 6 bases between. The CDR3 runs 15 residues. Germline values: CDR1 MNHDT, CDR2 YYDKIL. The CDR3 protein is CASSRDRGNYAEQFF. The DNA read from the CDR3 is TGTGCTAGCAGTAGAGACAGGGGTAACTATGCT.

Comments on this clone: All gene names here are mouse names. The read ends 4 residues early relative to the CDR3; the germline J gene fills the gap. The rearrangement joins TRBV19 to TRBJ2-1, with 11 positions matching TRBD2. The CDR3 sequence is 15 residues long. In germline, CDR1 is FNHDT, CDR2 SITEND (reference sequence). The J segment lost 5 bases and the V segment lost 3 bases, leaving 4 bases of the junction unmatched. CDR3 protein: CASSRTGGMDAEQFF. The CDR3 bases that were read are TGTGCCAGCAGTAGGACTGGGGGGATGGATGCT.